Shown below are 27 T cell receptor beta chains from a single sample sequenced in a study of shared clonotypes between healthy human individuals. Profiled with immunoSEQ multiplex PCR; TCRdb holds only in-frame clones, not every one. The sample records some 1,100,000 clones, 70% to 80% being singletons. Sequenced: memory CD4+ T cells from PBMCs. Subset meaning: CD45RA-negative fraction. The receptors derive from a man between 18 and 29 years old in good health. Some clones in this sample may be carry-over from other donors' samples.

The V call is TRBV7-2, the J call TRBJ2-1; D call uncertain. The V gene lost 7 bases and the J gene lost 1 base, with 11 bases spanning the gap. Germline V gene sequence: CDR1 SGHTA, CDR2 FQGNSA. This CDR3 comprises 14 residues. CDR3 residues: CASTNTPSYNEQFF. For the CDR3, the DNA is TGTGCCAGCACCAACACACCATCCTACAATGAGCAGTTCTTC.

The gene calls are TRBV5-1 and TRBJ2-7, with D tentatively TRBD2 (5 bases). CDR3 length: 12 residues. V was pared by 5 bases and J by 3 bases, with 9 bases between. Per germline, CDR1 SGHRS and CDR2 YFSETQ. The CDR3 protein is CASRAESYEQYF. CDR3 nucleotides: TGCGCCAGCAGAGCGGAAAGCTACGAGCAGTACTTC.

Regarding this clone: Other nucleotide sequences in the sample specify the same CDR3. The J gene is TRBJ2-7, the V gene TRBV19; TRBD2 matches 9 bases. This CDR3 comprises 14 residues. Trimming removed 1 base from V and 2 bases from J; junction bases left unmatched: 0. Looked up from germline, CDR1 is LNHDA and CDR2 is SQIVND (reference sequence). CDR3 nucleotide sequence: TGTGCCAGTAGTATAGGACTAGCGGCCTACGAGCAGTACTTC. Translation gives CASSIGLAAYEQYF.

J is TRBJ2-6 and V is TRBV7-2, with 8 bases lining up with TRBD1. The J segment lost 2 bases and the V segment lost 8 bases, leaving 11 bases of the junction unmatched. The CDR3 sequence is 17 residues long. Germline lookup yields CDR1 SGHTA and CDR2 FQGNSA. DNA of the CDR3: TGTGCCAGCCGAATAGGACAGGGTCTGCCTGGGGCCAACGTCCTGACTTTC. It translates to CASRIGQGLPGANVLTF.

The chain is built from TRBV28 and TRBJ2-1; 11 nucleotides agree with TRBD2. This CDR3 region has 14 residues. Germline V lookup: CDR1 MDHEN, CDR2 SYDVKM. Trimming took 6 bases from V and 9 from J; bases not matched to a gene: 7. Here the CDR3 reads CASSKLAGAAEQFF. CDR3 bases: TGTGCCAGCAGCAAACTAGCGGGAGCGGCTGAGCAGTTCTTC.

The chain combines TRBV30 with TRBJ1-6; D may be TRBD1 (5 bases). Germline V CDR1 and CDR2: GTSNPN, SVGIG (reference sequence). V was pared by 4 bases and J by 2 bases, with 15 bases between. The CDR3 runs 16 residues. CDR3 protein: CAWTLGVLPYNSPLHF. DNA of the CDR3: TGTGCCTGGACCCTGGGGGTGCTGCCCTATAATTCACCCCTCCACTTT.

This clone came up once. The chain combines TRBV7-2 with TRBJ1-3; D gene ambiguous. Germline CDR1 reads SGHTA; CDR2 reads FQGNSA. The CDR3 is made up of 14 amino acids. Trimming shortened V by 5 bases and J by 0 bases, and 8 bases separated the two germline ends. The CDR3 DNA follows: TGTGCCAGCAGCCTCAGCATCTCTGGAAACACCATATATTTT. Translating it yields CASSLSISGNTIYF.

The V gene is TRBV2, the J gene TRBJ1-4; 7 bases line up with TRBD1. In germline, CDR1 is SNHLY, CDR2 FYNNEI. V dropped 6 bases and J dropped 8; count of bases not matched to a gene: 12. The CDR3 consists of 15 residues. Here the CDR3 reads CASSIIQGMGEKLFF. DNA of the CDR3: TGTGCCAGCAGCATAATACAGGGGATGGGAGAAAAACTGTTTTTT.

This clone showed up just once. CDR3 in amino acids: CASSRRTGLYEQYF. The CDR3 nucleotides are TGTGCCAGCTCGCGTAGGACTGGCCTCTACGAGCAGTACTTC. The rearrangement joins TRBV18 to TRBJ2-7, with D perhaps TRBD2 (5 bases). The CDR3 covers 14 residues. The V gene's germline CDR1 is KGHSH and CDR2 LQKENI. V was cut by 6 bases and J by 3 bases, with 15 bases left in between.

This clone was recorded a few times. V is TRBV28 and J is TRBJ2-5; D call uncertain. The DNA matches TRBJ2-7 better at its end, which makes the J call doubtful. The CDR3 spans 19 residues. Germline lookup yields CDR1 MDHEN and CDR2 SYDVKM. The CDR3 here is CASRQPFLGRFSSSYEQYF. In DNA, the CDR3 is TGTGCCAGCAGACAACCCTTTCTCGGACGGTTTTCTAGCTCCTACGAGCAGTACTTC.

Turning to this clone: Being one base from a much bigger clone, this may be a read error. Other DNA sequences in this sample translate to the same CDR3. The rearrangement links TRBV27 to TRBJ1-2; 8 bases are shared with TRBD1. With V trimmed by 5 bases and J by 4 bases, 3 bases remained unmatched. The CDR3 is made up of 13 amino acids. The germline CDR1 and CDR2 sequences are MNHEY and SMNVEV (reference sequence). CDR3 amino acids: CASSGTGGYGYTF. The CDR3 DNA follows: TGTGCCAGCAGTGGTACAGGGGGCTATGGCTACACCTTC.

This rearrangement joins TRBV5-1 to TRBJ2-5; no reliable D call. The ends were cut back, 4 bases at V and 4 bases at J, with 11 bases in the middle. Per the germline V gene, CDR1 is SGHRS and CDR2 is YFSETQ. This CDR3 spans 13 amino acids. The CDR3 sequence: CASSRLYAETQYF. The CDR3 coding sequence is TGCGCCAGCAGCCGCCTCTATGCAGAGACCCAGTACTTC.

The chain uses TRBV5-1 and TRBJ2-1; 15 bases are shared with TRBD2. After removal of 4 bases from V and 1 base from J, the junction contained 3 bases not matched to a gene. This CDR3 is 17 amino acids long. Germline V gene sequence: CDR1 SGHRS, CDR2 YFSETQ. CDR3 loop: CASSPGLAGGSYNEQFF. CDR3 in DNA: TGCGCCAGCAGCCCGGGACTAGCGGGAGGTTCCTACAATGAGCAGTTCTTC.

Notes on this clone: The same CDR3 can be traced to other DNA sequences in this sample. The chain carries TRBV5-1 and TRBJ1-1; possible D gene TRBD1, 5 bases. Germline assignment: CDR1 SGHRS and CDR2 YFSETQ. The CDR3 loop spans 13 amino acids. V gave up 0 bases and J gave up 5 bases, with 8 bases separating them. The CDR3 loop is CASSLVGVTEAFF. CDR3 coding DNA: TGCGCCAGCAGCTTGGTGGGGGTTACTGAAGCTTTCTTT.

This chain links TRBV29-1 with TRBJ2-1, with 11 nucleotides matching TRBD1. V was pared by 4 bases and J by 9 bases, with 5 bases of the junction left unmatched. The germline V gene encodes CDR1 SQVTM and CDR2 ANQGSEA. The CDR3 is made up of 13 amino acids. The CDR3 sequence: CSVGDRGFGEQFF. CDR3 coding DNA: TGCAGCGTTGGGGACAGGGGGTTTGGTGAGCAGTTCTTC.

The rearrangement uses TRBV7-3 and TRBJ2-2; TRBD2 might be the D (5 bases). Looked up from germline, CDR1 is SGHTA and CDR2 is FQGTGA. With 1 base removed from V and 3 bases from J, the gap between germline ends came to 12 bases. CDR3 length: 16 amino acids. The chain's CDR3 is CASSLKRASHTGELFF. The CDR3 DNA reads as TGTGCCAGCAGCTTAAAGAGGGCTTCCCACACCGGGGAGCTGTTTTTT.

For this clone: Relative to the germline gene, one junction end is altered; a read error may explain this. V and J are TRBV5-1 and TRBJ2-1; tentatively, D is TRBD2 (5 bases). CDR3 size: 14 residues. Germline CDR1 is SGHRS and CDR2 is YFSETQ. The CDR3, as DNA: TGCGCCAGCAGCTCCGACTACTCCCACAATGAGCAGTTCTTC. Translation gives CASSSDYSHNEQFF. Full variable domain (remainder filled in from reference TRBV5-1 and TRBJ2-1): KAGVTQTPRYLIKTRGQQVTLSCSPISGHRSVSWYQQTPGQGLQFLFEYFSETQRNKGNFPGRFSGRQFSNSRSEMNVSTLELGDSALYLCASSSDYSHNEQFFGPGTRLTVL.

CDR3 coding DNA: TGTGCCAGCAGTGGCCTACTTTCATTCGGCAATGAGCAGTTCTTC. As protein: CASSGLLSFGNEQFF. V usage is TRBV25-1 and J usage is TRBJ2-1, with D hard to call. Looked up from germline, CDR1 is MGHDK and CDR2 is SYGVNS. V lost 4 bases to trimming and J lost 6 bases, with 16 bases between them. This CDR3 is built from 15 residues.

This clone was seen a single time. This chain joins TRBV30 and TRBJ2-2; D unresolved. V lost 2 bases to trimming and J lost 6 bases, with 7 bases between them. The CDR3 contains 12 residues. CDR1 and CDR2 (germline): GTSNPN, SVGIG (reference sequence). The CDR3 DNA follows: TGTGCCTGGAGTCCCAAGCCCGGGGAGCTGTTTTTT. Its protein product is CAWSPKPGELFF. Full variable domain (remainder filled in from reference TRBV30 and TRBJ2-2): SQTIHQWPATLVQPVGSPLSLECTVEGTSNPNLYWYRQAAGRGLQLLFYSVGIGQISSEVPQNLSASRPQDRQFILSSKKLLLSDSGFYLCAWSPKPGELFFGEGSRLTVL.

The chain is built from TRBV2 and TRBJ2-5; 7 nucleotides match TRBD1. The V gene end was trimmed by 0 bases and the J gene end by 3 bases; junction bases not matched to a gene: 13. Germline-derived CDR1 and CDR2 are SNHLY and FYNNEI. CDR3 size: 18 residues. The CDR3 bases are TGTGCCAGCAGTGAAGCTAAAGGGGGCGCGATCTGGGAAGAGACCCAGTACTTC. This encodes CASSEAKGGAIWEETQYF.

The CDR3 DNA follows: TGCGCCAGCAGCCCCGGAGGGGGGACTGATGGCGAGCAGTACTTC. It translates to CASSPGGGTDGEQYF. The chain has TRBV5-1 and TRBJ2-7; D may match TRBD1 or TRBD2 (6 bases each). From germline, CDR1 is SGHRS and CDR2 YFSETQ. Trimming left V 4 bases short and J 6 bases short, with 20 bases between. The CDR3 has 15 residues.

The rearrangement uses TRBV15 and TRBJ1-3, with D maybe TRBD1 (5 bases). V shed 2 bases and J shed 3 bases, with 20 bases lying between them. The CDR3 contains 18 residues. Germline CDR1 and CDR2: LNHNV and YYDKDF (reference sequence). The CDR3 nucleotides are TGTGCCACCAGCAGATCCTGGGGGGTGTTGGATGATGGAAACACCATATATTTT. It yields the protein CATSRSWGVLDDGNTIYF.

This rearrangement joins TRBV5-1 to TRBJ2-2; 11 bases line up with TRBD1. CDR3 length equals 16 residues. Germline V gene sequence: CDR1 SGHRS, CDR2 YFSETQ. J was trimmed by 0 bases and V by 4 bases; bases with no gene match: 2. CDR3 protein: CASSGGQGANTGELFF. As DNA, the CDR3 is TGCGCCAGCAGCGGGGGACAGGGGGCGAACACCGGGGAGCTGTTTTTT.

The table lists this clone with many counts. V gene TRBV5-1 combines with J gene TRBJ2-1, with TRBD1 matching 10 bases. The V and J ends lost 0 bases and 8 bases, in that order; junction bases with no gene match: 8. CDR1 SGHRS and CDR2 YFSETQ come from the germline V gene. This CDR3 is built from 16 residues. CDR3 DNA: TGCGCCAGCAGCTTGGACGGGACAGGGGCCTCCCATGAGCAGTTCTTC. This encodes CASSLDGTGASHEQFF.

The rearrangement links TRBV28 to TRBJ2-1; D not certain. Germline V gives CDR1 MDHEN, CDR2 SYDVKM. CDR3 length: 14 amino acids. The V end lost 1 base, the J end lost 12 bases, and 16 bases lay between the germline ends. The DNA for the CDR3 is TGTGCCAGCAGTTTATCGCTCCCAGGTTTGGGGCAGTTCTTC. Its translation: CASSLSLPGLGQFF.

This clone was seen more than once but under ten times. The chain is built from TRBV6-6 and TRBJ1-5; the D gene is possibly TRBD1 (5 bases). The CDR3 length is 15 residues. V gave up 6 bases and J gave up 4 bases, with 16 bases separating them. Germline CDR1 is MNHNY and CDR2 is SVGAGI (reference sequence). CDR3 nucleotide sequence: TGTGCCAGCAGCGGACAAGAGTGGTTTAATCAGCCCCAGCATTTT. The encoded protein is CASSGQEWFNQPQHF.

V gene TRBV4-1 combines with J gene TRBJ2-1; 9 bases match TRBD2. Germline V gene lookup returns CDR1 MGHRA and CDR2 YSYEKL. The CDR3 is 15 amino acids. V trimming: 7 bases; J trimming: 5 bases; junction bases outside the gene matches: 9. CDR3 sequence (DNA): TGCGCCAGCACCCCCGGGGCTAGCGGGAACAATGAGCAGTTCTTC. Translated: CASTPGASGNNEQFF.